A selection of T cell receptor beta chains follows, all from one sample in a study of T-cell reconstitution after alpha-beta-depleted transplantation in children. TCRdb re-derived calls from the PCR reads in MiXCR, one entry per CDR3 protein. The sample lists around 450,000 distinct CDR3 sequences, approximately 42% occurring once. This specimen consisted of PBMCs, obtained before TCRalphabeta/CD19-depleted stem cell transplant. The receptor source for this set is a girl aged 2 to 9 with aplastic anemia, due to receive a stem cell transplant. The CDR3 runs from the conserved cysteine through the conserved F or W. The D gene is left open where the match is weak. Not all rows give a size; the values are once, few, many and, for expanded clones, a class.

j_gene,v_gene,d_gene,abundance,CDR3aa,CDR3nt
TRBJ2-2,TRBV6-1,.,.,CASSEVQGNTGELFF,TGTGCCAGCAGTGAAGTTCAGGGAAACACCGGGGAGCTGTTTTTT
TRBJ2-7,TRBV10-2,TRBD2,.,CASSDSLAGEEQYF,TGCGCCAGCAGTGACTCGCTAGCGGGAGAGGAGCAGTACTTC
TRBJ2-3,TRBV20-1,TRBD2,many,CSAVVSGSLGDTQYF,TGCAGTGCTGTGGTTAGCGGGAGTCTGGGAGATACGCAGTATTTT
TRBJ2-1,TRBV20-1,.,.,CSASNVGDNEQFF,TGCAGTGCTAGTAATGTAGGGGACAATGAGCAGTTCTTC
TRBJ2-5,TRBV20-1,.,.,CSAKGPGTQYF,TGCAGTGCTAAGGGCCCCGGGACCCAGTACTTC
TRBJ2-7,TRBV12-3/TRBV12-4,.,.,CASSLPNDSPYEQYF,TGTGCCAGCAGTTTACCAAACGACAGTCCCTACGAGCAGTACTTC
TRBJ2-1,TRBV6-5,TRBD2,.,CASSYSFTSGSRSNEQFF,TGTGCCAGCAGTTACTCGTTTACTAGCGGGAGTAGAAGCAATGAGCAGTTCTTC
TRBJ1-2,TRBV12-3/TRBV12-4,.,.,CASSGSRDGYTF,TGTGCCAGCAGCGGCAGCCGTGATGGCTACACCTTC
TRBJ2-2,TRBV5-1,.,many,CASNLQGSDTGELFF,TGCGCCAGCAACCTACAGGGAAGTGACACCGGGGAGCTGTTTTTT
TRBJ2-7,TRBV20-1,TRBD2,few,CSASGGGRTYEQYF,TGCAGTGCTAGCGGGGGGGGACGGACTTACGAGCAGTACTTC
TRBJ2-4,TRBV20-1,.,few,CSAIQLAKNIQYF,TGCAGTGCTATCCAGCTAGCCAAAAACATTCAGTACTTC
TRBJ1-5,TRBV6-5,TRBD1,few,CASRRTGEPNQPQHF,TGTGCCAGCAGGAGGACAGGGGAGCCCAATCAGCCCCAGCATTTT
TRBJ2-1,TRBV20-1,.,.,CSAIKLSSSYNEQFF,TGCAGTGCTATTAAGCTCTCAAGCTCCTACAATGAGCAGTTCTTC
TRBJ1-5,TRBV12-3/TRBV12-4,.,.,CASSLVRGGNQPQHF,TGTGCCAGCAGTTTAGTCCGCGGGGGGAATCAGCCCCAGCATTTT
TRBJ2-1,TRBV5-1,TRBD2,many,CASSPPTSGTLEQFF,TGCGCCAGCAGCCCACCTACTAGCGGGACTCTCGAGCAGTTCTTC
TRBJ2-1,TRBV30,.,.,CAWSRVADNEQFF,TGTGCCTGGAGTAGAGTAGCGGACAATGAGCAGTTCTTC
TRBJ2-1,TRBV9,.,few,CASSVDSLGDEQFF,TGTGCCAGCAGCGTTGACTCCTTGGGGGATGAGCAGTTCTTC
TRBJ2-1,TRBV5-1,.,.,CASSFIGDSYNEQFF,TGCGCCAGCAGCTTTATCGGTGACTCCTACAATGAGCAGTTCTTC
TRBJ2-5,TRBV18,TRBD1,.,CASSPEDQGDREQETQYF,TGTGCCAGCTCACCGGAGGACCAGGGGGACAGGGAGCAAGAGACCCAGTACTTC
TRBJ2-2,TRBV7-3,TRBD1,many,CASSFNRGIGELFF,TGTGCCAGCAGCTTCAACAGGGGTATCGGGGAGCTGTTTTTT
TRBJ2-7,TRBV5-1,TRBD1,once,CASSLMDRGVTYEQYF,TGCGCCAGCAGCCTTATGGACAGGGGGGTTACCTACGAGCAGTACTTC
TRBJ2-1,TRBV10-3,TRBD2,.,CAISELAGGINEQFF,TGTGCCATCAGTGAATTAGCGGGAGGGATCAATGAGCAGTTCTTC
TRBJ2-5,TRBV4-2,TRBD2,many,CASSQWEGFFQETQYF,TGTGCCAGCAGCCAGTGGGAGGGCTTCTTCCAAGAGACCCAGTACTTC
TRBJ2-3,TRBV7-9,TRBD2,few,CASSFLAGVKDTQYF,TGTGCCAGCAGCTTCCTAGCGGGAGTAAAAGATACGCAGTATTTT
TRBJ2-3,TRBV5-1,.,.,CASSLTIDSDTQYF,TGCGCCAGCAGCTTGACGATAGACTCAGATACGCAGTATTTT
TRBJ1-4,TRBV12-3/TRBV12-4,TRBD1,few,CASSLTGTGISEKLFF,TGTGCCAGCAGTTTAACCGGGACAGGGATTAGTGAAAAACTGTTTTTT
TRBJ2-5,TRBV29-1,.,.,CSVGRPPEQETQYF,TGCAGCGTTGGCAGGCCGCCCGAGCAAGAGACCCAGTACTTC
TRBJ2-1,TRBV7-2,.,many,CASSLDQGSLF,TGTGCCAGCAGCTTAGATCAGGGGTCGCTCTTC
TRBJ1-5,TRBV20-1,.,once,CSAVDSNSNQPQHF,TGCAGTGCTGTAGATTCTAATAGCAATCAGCCCCAGCATTTT
TRBJ1-3,TRBV12-3/TRBV12-4,.,.,CASRLASGNTIYF,TGTGCCAGCAGGCTAGCTAGTGGAAACACCATATATTTT
TRBJ2-7,TRBV7-9,TRBD1,many,CASSPDRGSYEQYF,TGTGCCAGCAGTCCGGACAGGGGATCCTACGAGCAGTACTTC
TRBJ2-5,TRBV5-1,.,.,CASNPGGLTQETQYF,TGCGCCAGCAACCCGGGGGGCCTCACGCAGGAGACCCAGTACTTC
TRBJ2-5,TRBV6-6,TRBD2,.,CASKASGEETQYF,TGTGCCAGCAAGGCTAGCGGGGAAGAGACCCAGTACTTC
TRBJ2-1,TRBV3-1,TRBD2,.,CASSQGGREQFF,TGTGCCAGCAGCCAAGGCGGGAGGGAGCAGTTCTTC
TRBJ2-6,TRBV18,.,.,CASSFRDQDLSGANVLTF,TGTGCCAGCTCATTCCGGGACCAAGACCTCTCTGGGGCCAACGTCCTGACTTTC
TRBJ2-1,TRBV28,TRBD2,.,CASSGLAGGLNEQFF,TGTGCCAGCAGTGGACTAGCGGGGGGGCTCAATGAGCAGTTCTTC
TRBJ2-3,TRBV28,.,.,CASSLKPDTQYF,TGTGCCAGCAGTTTGAAACCAGATACGCAGTATTTT
TRBJ2-5,TRBV29-1,.,.,CSASPARPQETQYF,TGCAGCGCGTCCCCAGCCAGGCCCCAAGAGACCCAGTACTTC
TRBJ2-5,TRBV5-1,.,few,CASSLVPAQETQYF,TGCGCCAGCAGCTTGGTCCCGGCCCAAGAGACCCAGTACTTC
TRBJ2-7,TRBV5-5,TRBD1,few,CASSSGGSLTYEQYF,TGTGCCAGCAGCTCAGGGGGCTCGTTGACCTACGAGCAGTACTTC
TRBJ2-7,TRBV20-1,TRBD2,.,CSARPGGDHEQYF,TGCAGTGCTCGCCCGGGGGGGGACCACGAGCAGTACTTC
TRBJ2-7,TRBV12-3/TRBV12-4,.,few,CASSRLDSLREQYF,TGTGCCAGCAGTCGGCTGGACTCTTTGAGGGAGCAGTACTTC